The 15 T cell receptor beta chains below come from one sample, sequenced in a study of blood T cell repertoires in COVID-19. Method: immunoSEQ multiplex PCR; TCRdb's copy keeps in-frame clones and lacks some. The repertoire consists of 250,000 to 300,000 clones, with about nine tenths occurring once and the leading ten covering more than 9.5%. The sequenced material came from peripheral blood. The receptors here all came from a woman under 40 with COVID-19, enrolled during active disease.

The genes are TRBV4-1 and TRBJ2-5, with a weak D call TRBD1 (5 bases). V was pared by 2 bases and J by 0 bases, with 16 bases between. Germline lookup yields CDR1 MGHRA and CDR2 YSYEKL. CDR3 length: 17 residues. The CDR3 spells CASSQLGVLAYQETQYF. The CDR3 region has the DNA TGCGCCAGCAGCCAATTAGGGGTTTTGGCGTACCAAGAGACCCAGTACTTC.

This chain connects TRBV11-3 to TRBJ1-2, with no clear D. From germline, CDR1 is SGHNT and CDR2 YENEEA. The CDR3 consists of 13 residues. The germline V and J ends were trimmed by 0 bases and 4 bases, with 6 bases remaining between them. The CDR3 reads CASSLDGGYGYTF. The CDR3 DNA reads TGTGCCAGCAGCTTAGATGGAGGCTATGGCTACACCTTC.

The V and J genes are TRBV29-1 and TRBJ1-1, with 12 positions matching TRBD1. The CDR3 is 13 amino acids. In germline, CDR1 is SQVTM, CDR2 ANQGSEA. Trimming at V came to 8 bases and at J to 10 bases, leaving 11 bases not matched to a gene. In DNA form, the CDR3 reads TGCAGCACGACCGGGACAGGGGGCTCGGGAGCTTTCTTT. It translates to CSTTGTGGSGAFF.

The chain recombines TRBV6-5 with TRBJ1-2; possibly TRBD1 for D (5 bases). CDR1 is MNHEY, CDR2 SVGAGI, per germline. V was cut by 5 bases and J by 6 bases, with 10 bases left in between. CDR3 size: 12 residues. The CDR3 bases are TGTGCCAGCAGTCAGACAGTGCATGGCTACACCTTC. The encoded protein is CASSQTVHGYTF.

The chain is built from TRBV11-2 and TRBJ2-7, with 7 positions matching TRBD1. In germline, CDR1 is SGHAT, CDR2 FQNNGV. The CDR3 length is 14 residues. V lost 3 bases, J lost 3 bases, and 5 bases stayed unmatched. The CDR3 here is CASSFGAGGYEQYF. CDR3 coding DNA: TGTGCCAGCAGCTTCGGGGCAGGGGGCTACGAGCAGTACTTC.

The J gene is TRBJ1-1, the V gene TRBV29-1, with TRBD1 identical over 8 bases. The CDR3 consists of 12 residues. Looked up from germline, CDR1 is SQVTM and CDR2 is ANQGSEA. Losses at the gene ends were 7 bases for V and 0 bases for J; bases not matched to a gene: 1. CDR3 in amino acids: CSGQGLNTEAFF. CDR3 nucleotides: TGCAGCGGACAGGGGCTGAACACTGAAGCTTTCTTT.

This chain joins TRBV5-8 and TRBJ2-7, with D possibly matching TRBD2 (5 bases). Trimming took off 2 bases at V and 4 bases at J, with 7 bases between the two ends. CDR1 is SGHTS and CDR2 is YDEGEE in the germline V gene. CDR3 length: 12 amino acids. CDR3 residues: CASSFGSYEQYF. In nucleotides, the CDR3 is TGTGCCAGCAGCTTTGGGAGTTACGAGCAGTACTTC.

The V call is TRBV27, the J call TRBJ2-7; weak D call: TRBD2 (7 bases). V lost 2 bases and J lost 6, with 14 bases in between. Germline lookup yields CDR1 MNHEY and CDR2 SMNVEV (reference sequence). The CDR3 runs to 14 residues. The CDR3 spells CASSLGGGASEQYF. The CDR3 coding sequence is TGTGCCAGCAGTTTAGGTGGGGGGGCGTCCGAGCAGTACTTC.

The DNA for the CDR3 is TGCGCCAGCAGCATAACTAGCGGGGGGGCCAATGAGCAGTTCTTC. Amino acids: CASSITSGGANEQFF. The rearrangement links TRBV5-1 to TRBJ2-1; 13 bases are shared with TRBD2. CDR1 is SGHRS and CDR2 is YFSETQ in the germline V gene. The V gene end was trimmed by 4 bases and the J gene end by 6 bases; junction bases not matched to a gene: 4. The length of the CDR3 is 15 residues.

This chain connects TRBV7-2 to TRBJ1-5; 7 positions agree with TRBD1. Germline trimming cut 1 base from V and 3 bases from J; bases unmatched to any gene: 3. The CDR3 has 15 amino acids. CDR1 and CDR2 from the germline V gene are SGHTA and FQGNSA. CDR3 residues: CASSLEDRFNQPQHF. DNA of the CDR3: TGTGCCAGCAGCTTAGAGGACAGGTTCAATCAGCCCCAGCATTTT. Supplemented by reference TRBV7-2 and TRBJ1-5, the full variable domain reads GAGVSQSPSNKVTEKGKDVELRCDPISGHTALYWYRQSLGQGLEFLIYFQGNSAPDKSGLPSDRFSAERTGGSVSTLTIQRTQQEDSAVYLCASSLEDRFNQPQHFGDGTRLSIL.

CDR3 amino acids: CASSIPLDRRVAAYNEQFF. CDR3 in DNA: TGTGCCAGCAGCATCCCGCTAGACCGGCGGGTCGCTGCCTACAATGAGCAGTTCTTC. The chain joins TRBV2 to TRBJ2-1, with a possible D match to TRBD2 (5 bases). Looked up from germline, CDR1 is SNHLY and CDR2 is FYNNEI. CDR3 length: 19 amino acids. The germline V and J ends were trimmed by 6 bases and 2 bases, with 26 bases remaining between them.

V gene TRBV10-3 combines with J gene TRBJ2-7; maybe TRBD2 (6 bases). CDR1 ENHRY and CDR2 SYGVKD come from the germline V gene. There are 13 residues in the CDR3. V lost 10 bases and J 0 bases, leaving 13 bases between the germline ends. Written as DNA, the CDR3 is TGTGCCACCCGCGGGGCCAGCTCCTACGAGCAGTACTTC. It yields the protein CATRGASSYEQYF.

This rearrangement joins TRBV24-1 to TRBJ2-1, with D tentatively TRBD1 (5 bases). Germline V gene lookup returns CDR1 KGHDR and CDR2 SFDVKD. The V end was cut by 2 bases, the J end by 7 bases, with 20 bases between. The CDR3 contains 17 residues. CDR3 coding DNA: TGTGCCACCAGTGATTCCCTCAGGGTTAGAGCAAAAAATGAGCAGTTCTTC. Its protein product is CATSDSLRVRAKNEQFF.

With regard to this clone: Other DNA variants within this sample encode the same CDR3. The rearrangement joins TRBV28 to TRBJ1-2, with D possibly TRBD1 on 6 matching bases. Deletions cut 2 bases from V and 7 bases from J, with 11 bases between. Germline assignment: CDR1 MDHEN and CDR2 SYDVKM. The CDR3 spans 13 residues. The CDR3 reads CASSLRGAGGYTF. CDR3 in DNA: TGTGCCAGCAGTTTACGGGGGGCGGGTGGCTACACCTTC.

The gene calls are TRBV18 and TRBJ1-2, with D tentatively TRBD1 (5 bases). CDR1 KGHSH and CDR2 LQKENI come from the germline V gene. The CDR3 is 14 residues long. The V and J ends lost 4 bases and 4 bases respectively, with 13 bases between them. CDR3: CASSLQTDRYGYTF. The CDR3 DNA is TGTGCCAGCTCACTTCAGACAGACCGCTATGGCTACACCTTC.